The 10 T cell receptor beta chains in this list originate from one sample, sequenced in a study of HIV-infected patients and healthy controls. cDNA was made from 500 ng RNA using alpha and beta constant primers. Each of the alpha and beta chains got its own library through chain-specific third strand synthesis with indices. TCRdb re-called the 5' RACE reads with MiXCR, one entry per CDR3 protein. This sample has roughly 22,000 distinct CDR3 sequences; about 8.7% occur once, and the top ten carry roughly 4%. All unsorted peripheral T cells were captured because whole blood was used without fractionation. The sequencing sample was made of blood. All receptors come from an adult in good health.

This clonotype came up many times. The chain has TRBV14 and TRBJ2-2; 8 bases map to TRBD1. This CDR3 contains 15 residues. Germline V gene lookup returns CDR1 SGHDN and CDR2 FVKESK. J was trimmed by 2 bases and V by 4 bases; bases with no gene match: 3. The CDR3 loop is CASSPGTGNTGELFF. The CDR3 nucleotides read TGTGCCAGCAGCCCCGGGACAGGCAACACCGGGGAGCTGTTTTTT.

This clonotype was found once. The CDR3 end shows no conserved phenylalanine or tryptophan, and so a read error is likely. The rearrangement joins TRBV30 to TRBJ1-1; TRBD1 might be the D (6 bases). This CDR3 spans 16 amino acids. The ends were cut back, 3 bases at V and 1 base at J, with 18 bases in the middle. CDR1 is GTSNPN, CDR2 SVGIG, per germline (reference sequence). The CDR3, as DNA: TGTGCCTGGAGAGGTAGGCAGGGGCTTACGAACACTGAAGCTTTCTCT. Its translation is CAWRGRQGLTNTEAFS.

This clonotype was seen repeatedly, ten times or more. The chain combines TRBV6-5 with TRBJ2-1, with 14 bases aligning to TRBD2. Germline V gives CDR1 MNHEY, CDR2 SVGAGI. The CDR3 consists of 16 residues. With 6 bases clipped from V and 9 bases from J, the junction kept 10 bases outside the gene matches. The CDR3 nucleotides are TGTGCCAGCAGAAATGGACTAGCGGGGGGCCGGGGTGAGCAGTTCTTC. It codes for CASRNGLAGGRGEQFF.

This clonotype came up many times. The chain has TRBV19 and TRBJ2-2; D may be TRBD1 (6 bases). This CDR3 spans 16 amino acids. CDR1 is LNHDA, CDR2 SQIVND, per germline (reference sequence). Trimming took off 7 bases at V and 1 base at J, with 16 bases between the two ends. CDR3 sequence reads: CASTPPTGGNTGELFF. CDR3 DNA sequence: TGTGCCAGTACCCCCCCGACAGGTGGGAACACCGGGGAGCTGTTTTTT.

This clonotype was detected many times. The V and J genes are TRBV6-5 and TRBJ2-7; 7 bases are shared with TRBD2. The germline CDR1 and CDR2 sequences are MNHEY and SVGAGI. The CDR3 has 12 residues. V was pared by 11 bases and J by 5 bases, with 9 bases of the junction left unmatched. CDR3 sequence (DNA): TGTGCCGTTCGGGACTACGGCGACGAGCAGTACTTC. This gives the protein CAVRDYGDEQYF.

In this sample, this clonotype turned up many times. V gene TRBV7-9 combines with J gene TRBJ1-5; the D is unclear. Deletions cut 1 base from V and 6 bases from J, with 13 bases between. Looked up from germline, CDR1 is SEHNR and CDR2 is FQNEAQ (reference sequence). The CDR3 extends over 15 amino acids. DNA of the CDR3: TGTGCCAGCAGCTTAGGATCGGGATTTGGTCAGCCCCAGCATTTT. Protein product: CASSLGSGFGQPQHF. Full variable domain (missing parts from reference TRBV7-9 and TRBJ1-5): DTGVSQNPRHKITKRGQNVTFRCDPISEHNRLYWYRQTLGQGPEFLTYFQNEAQLEKSRLLSDRFSAERPKGSFSTLEIQRTEQGDSAMYLCASSLGSGFGQPQHFGDGTRLSIL.

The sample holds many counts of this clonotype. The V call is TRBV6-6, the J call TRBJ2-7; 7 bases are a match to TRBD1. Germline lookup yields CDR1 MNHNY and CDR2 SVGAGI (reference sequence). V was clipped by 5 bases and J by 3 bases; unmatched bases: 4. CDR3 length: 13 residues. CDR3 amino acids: CASSTGVLYEQYF. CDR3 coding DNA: TGTGCCAGCAGTACAGGGGTACTCTACGAGCAGTACTTC.

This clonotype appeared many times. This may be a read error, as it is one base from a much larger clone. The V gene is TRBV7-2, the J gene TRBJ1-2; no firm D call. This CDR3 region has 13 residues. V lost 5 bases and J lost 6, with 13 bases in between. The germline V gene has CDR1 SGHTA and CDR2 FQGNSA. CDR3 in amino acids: CASSPDQAHGYTF. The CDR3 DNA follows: TGTGCCAGCAGCCCCGACCAGGCTCATGGCTACACCTTC.

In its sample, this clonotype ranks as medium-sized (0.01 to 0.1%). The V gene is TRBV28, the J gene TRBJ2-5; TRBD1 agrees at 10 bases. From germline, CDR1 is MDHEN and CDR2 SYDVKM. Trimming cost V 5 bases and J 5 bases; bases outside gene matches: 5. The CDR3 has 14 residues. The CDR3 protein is CASSLPTGGETQYF. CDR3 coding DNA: TGTGCCAGCAGTCTCCCGACAGGGGGCGAGACCCAGTACTTC. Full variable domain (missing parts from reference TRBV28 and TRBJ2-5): DVKVTQSSRYLVKRTGEKVFLECVQDMDHENMFWYRQDPGLGLRLIYFSYDVKMKEKGDIPEGYSVSREKKERFSLILESASTNQTSMYLCASSLPTGGETQYFGPGTRLLVL.

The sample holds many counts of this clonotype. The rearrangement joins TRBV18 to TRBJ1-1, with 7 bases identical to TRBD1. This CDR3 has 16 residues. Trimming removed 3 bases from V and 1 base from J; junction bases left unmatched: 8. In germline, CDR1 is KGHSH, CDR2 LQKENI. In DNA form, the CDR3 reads TGTGCCAGCTCACCTCGACAGGGCACGACGAACACTGAAGCTTTCTTT. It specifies CASSPRQGTTNTEAFF.